This TCR beta chain was found in a study of Ad26.COV2.S vaccination and SARS-CoV-2 variants. Across the study: Ad26.COV2.S shots went into the muscle once or twice, 56 days apart.

Comments on this clone: The target antigen is unknown.

Notes on the study in general: Post-vaccination spike-specific CD8+ and CD4+ T cell responses reportedly had substantial breadth.

V gave up 1 base and J gave up 8 bases; unmatched junction bases: 5. This CDR3 has 15 amino acids. Germline assignment: CDR1 SGHTA and CDR2 FQGNSA. Only in-frame clones appear in the TCRdb table, and some are missing; sequencing was by immunoSEQ multiplex PCR. The profile shows roughly 700,000 clones, roughly nine tenths of them singletons. The treatment here: some 20 received Ad26.COV2.S at low or high dose, single or two shots; about five received placebo; per-sample allocation not given. Sampling was performed 63 days after the first vaccine or placebo injection. The chain links TRBV7-2 to TRBJ1-6; TRBD1 agrees at 7 bases. This clonotype was sampled from a person between 18 and 65 years old who received the Ad26.COV2.S COVID-19 vaccine or a placebo. The sequencing here drew on peripheral blood, taken in a trial of Ad26.COV2.S vaccine versus placebo. CDR3: CASSLVGTADSPLHF. In nucleotides, the CDR3 is TGTGCCAGCAGCTTAGTTGGGACAGCTGATTCACCCCTCCACTTT.